This TCR beta chain came from a study of beta chain features in type 1 diabetes. Study findings and constraints: Significant though moderate, a shortening of TCRB CDR3s appeared in all four CD4+ subsets of Type 1 diabetes patients.

Of the isolated RNA, all was reverse transcribed, and so the sequenced material was expressed TCRB transcripts. Here immunoSEQ multiplex PCR was the method, and the copy in TCRdb shows in-frame clones only, minus some. The sample lists under 300,000 clones, 14% seen once, with roughly 0.019% in the top ten. Germline loops: CDR1 SGHDN, CDR2 FVKESK. The CDR3 runs to 15 residues. Trimming shortened V by 4 bases and J by 2 bases, and 15 bases separated the two germline ends. As regards this clone: Antigen unknown.

This TCR was sampled from a man aged 25 to 40 with type 1 diabetes. Sequencing input: naive CD4+ T cells from blood. The V gene is TRBV14, the J gene TRBJ2-7, with D maybe TRBD1 (6 bases). CDR3 loop: CASSLGAARAYEQYF. The CDR3 bases are TGTGCCAGCAGCCTGGGGGCAGCCCGAGCCTACGAGCAGTACTTC.